This T cell receptor beta chain was identified during a study of human T cells and chemical hapten exposure. As for the study in general: Diagnoses of alopecia areata, totalis or universalis occurred in mostly female patients. Study observations and caveats: With alopecia, donors may have immune responses unlike healthy people's. Significantly more large CDR3 similarity clusters arose among expanded TCRs than among controls.

Sample time point: patch test 1, 2 weeks after DPC sensitization. Treatment: therapeutic diphenylcyclopropenone sensitization with weekly scalp DPC. This clonotype was seen ten or more times. Antigen: not known. Trimming pared 2 bases from V and 4 bases from J, leaving 12 bases between. Germline V gene lookup returns CDR1 SGHVS and CDR2 FQNEAQ. This CDR3 comprises 15 residues. Individual cDNA molecules in this library carried unique molecular identifiers. One entry per CDR3 protein results from TCRdb running MiXCR on the RACE reads. The sample includes 45,000 to 60,000 distinct CDR3 sequences, about 9.6% of them seen just once.

The material was whole blood, obtained in connection with sensitization to the hapten diphenylcyclopropenone (DPC). This TCR was recovered from a woman aged 40 to 55 with alopecia areata. Some clones in this sample may be carry-over from other donors' samples. The chain links TRBV7-8 to TRBJ1-5; D remains ambiguous. The CDR3 reads CASSLWAGKNQPQHF. In DNA form, the CDR3 reads TGTGCCAGCAGCTTATGGGCGGGGAAAAATCAGCCCCAGCATTTT.